Listed below are T cell receptor beta chains from one sample, sequenced in a study of immune evolution from preneoplasia to lung adenocarcinoma. Profiling relied on immunoSEQ multiplex PCR, and the TCRdb table lists in-frame clones only, not all of them. The sample has 6,000 to 10,000 clones; around 78% are singletons. The sequenced sample consisted of FFPE adjacent normal lung tissue. These receptors all stem from a person aged 65 to 85 with lung adenocarcinoma. The CDR3 runs from the conserved cysteine through the conserved F or W. A D gene is named only where the DNA matches it firmly. Size is stated for part of the rows, as once, few or many counts, or as a class when the clone is expanded.

>NA|14|NA|TRBJ2-4|TRBV5-4
CASSYRGRKNIQYF
TGTGCCAGCAGCTATAGAGGGCGGAAAAACATTCAGTACTTC
>NA|16|TRBD2|TRBJ2-3|TRBV4-1
CASSQGTSGDTDTQYF
TGCGCCAGCAGCCAAGGGACTAGCGGAGATACAGATACGCAGTATTTT
>NA|16|TRBD2|TRBJ2-7|TRBV5-1
CASSLTTSGYSYEQYF
TGCGCCAGCAGCTTGACCACTAGCGGGTACTCCTACGAGCAGTACTTC
>NA|15|TRBD1|TRBJ1-2|TRBV28
CASSETGGRRYGYTF
TGTGCCAGCAGTGAAACAGGGGGAAGGAGGTATGGCTACACCTTC
>once|15|TRBD2|TRBJ2-3|TRBV5-1
CASSSGLAGINTQYF
TGCGCCAGCAGCTCCGGACTAGCGGGAATAAATACGCAGTATTTT
>NA|15|TRBD2|TRBJ2-3|TRBV6-5
CASAPRGGDTDTQYF
TGTGCCAGTGCCCCACGGGGGGGGGACACAGATACGCAGTATTTT
>NA|14|NA|TRBJ1-1|TRBV10-2
CASSGFLGNTEAFF
TGCGCCAGCAGTGGGTTCCTGGGTAACACTGAAGCTTTCTTT
>few|14|NA|TRBJ1-3|TRBV25-1
CARRTGLSGNTIYF
TGTGCCAGGCGGACGGGCCTCTCTGGAAACACCATATATTTT
>NA|14|NA|TRBJ1-5|TRBV28
CASKRQAREQPQHF
TGTGCCAGCAAACGACAGGCACGCGAACAGCCCCAGCATTTT
>NA|14|TRBD1|TRBJ1-2|TRBV30
CAWSGDRVFRGYTF
TGTGCCTGGAGTGGGGACAGGGTTTTTCGTGGCTACACCTTC
>NA|14|NA|TRBJ2-1|TRBV7-2
CASGEQGTVGEQFF
TGTGCCAGCGGGGAACAGGGCACGGTCGGTGAGCAGTTCTTC
>NA|14|NA|TRBJ2-5|TRBV5-4
CASSLFRARETQYF
TGTGCCAGCAGCTTGTTCAGGGCGCGGGAGACCCAGTACTTC
>large|11|NA|TRBJ2-7|TRBV25-1
CASSQYYEQYF
TGTGCCAGCAGTCAATACTACGAGCAGTACTTC
>NA|16|NA|TRBJ2-3|TRBV4-1
CASSQDRGRVTDTQYF
TGCGCCAGCAGCCAAGATCGCGGCAGGGTTACAGATACGCAGTATTTT
>NA|14|TRBD2|TRBJ2-7|TRBV5-6
CASSLASGTYEQYF
TGTGCCAGCAGCTTGGCTAGCGGGACCTACGAGCAGTACTTC
>NA|15|NA|TRBJ2-3|TRBV30
CAWSLGGGATDTQYF
TGTGCCTGGAGCTTAGGAGGGGGAGCCACAGATACGCAGTATTTT
>NA|15|NA|TRBJ1-1|TRBV6-1
CASSPTKGSGTEAFF
TGTGCCAGCAGCCCGACTAAGGGGAGCGGTACTGAAGCTTTCTTT
>NA|14|NA|TRBJ1-2|TRBV6-1
CASSEDGGVGGYTF
TGTGCCAGCAGTGAAGATGGAGGGGTTGGCGGCTACACCTTC
>medium-sized|15|TRBD2|TRBJ2-3|TRBV27
CASSWARLARDTQYF
TGTGCCAGCAGTTGGGCACGACTAGCGAGAGATACGCAGTATTTT
>NA|12|NA|TRBJ1-2|TRBV2
CASSERTGILTF
TGTGCCAGCAGTGAAAGAACAGGAATTCTCACCTTC
>NA|11|NA|TRBJ1-3|TRBV5-1
CASSLGHTIYF
TGCGCCAGCAGCTTGGGGCACACCATATATTTT
>few|16|NA|TRBJ2-7|TRBV4-1
CASSQGPDRSSYEQYF
TGCGCCAGCAGCCAAGGGCCTGACAGGAGCTCCTACGAGCAGTACTTC
>NA|13|NA|TRBJ1-6|TRBV30
CAWNRVEPGALHF
TGTGCCTGGAACCGGGTAGAGCCCGGGGCCCTCCACTTT
>NA|15|NA|TRBJ2-1|TRBV5-1
CASSYRDYIYNEQFF
TGCGCCAGCAGCTACAGGGACTACATATACAATGAGCAGTTCTTC